The 28 T cell receptor beta chains below all came from one sample that was sequenced in a study of T cell changes during pregnancy in multiple sclerosis. Clones were read by immunoSEQ multiplex PCR, and TCRdb kept only the in-frame ones, dropping some. The sample shows about 35,000 clones, about 90% of them seen only once. This material consisted of CD8+ T cells from peripheral blood mononuclear cells, taken in the third trimester of pregnancy. These receptors all come from a female donor with multiple sclerosis, enrolled in a pregnancy study.

V gene TRBV5-5 combines with J gene TRBJ2-7; TRBD2 is a possible D gene (5 bases). V lost 0 bases and J 2 bases, leaving 9 bases between the germline ends. CDR3 size: 14 residues. Germline values: CDR1 SGHKS, CDR2 YYEKEE (reference sequence). The CDR3 bases are TGTGCCAGCAGCTTGGACGGGGTCCCCTACGAGCAGTACTTC. Protein: CASSLDGVPYEQYF.

V usage is TRBV4-3 and J usage is TRBJ2-3, with 7 nucleotides matching TRBD2. V gave up 1 base and J gave up 0 bases; unmatched junction bases: 1. Germline assignment: CDR1 LGHNA and CDR2 YSLEER. CDR3 size: 15 residues. For the CDR3, the DNA is TGCGCCAGCAGCCAAGTTAGCGGGAGCACAGATACGCAGTATTTT. Translation: CASSQVSGSTDTQYF.

This clone is judged medium-sized. The rearrangement uses TRBV6-1 and TRBJ2-7, with 11 bases lining up with TRBD2. V lost 8 bases and J lost 2; bases outside the gene matches: 5. The germline V gene encodes CDR1 MNHNS and CDR2 SASEGT. The CDR3 runs to 14 residues. CDR3 nucleotides: TGTGCCAGCGGAAATAGCGGGGGGGCCTACGAGCAGTACTTC. Encoded protein: CASGNSGGAYEQYF.

The genes are TRBV30 and TRBJ1-5, with D hard to call. CDR1 is GTSNPN, CDR2 SVGIG, per germline (reference sequence). The CDR3 runs to 13 residues. V lost 2 bases and J lost 5, with 10 bases in between. CDR3 nucleotides: TGTGCCTGGAGTCTAACTCACGATCAGCCCCAGCATTTT. It translates to CAWSLTHDQPQHF.

V and J are TRBV4-1 and TRBJ1-5; tentative D call: TRBD1 (6 bases). The CDR3 totals 13 residues. Germline V gene data show CDR1 as MGHRA and CDR2 as YSYEKL. The ends were cut back, 3 bases at V and 4 bases at J, with 7 bases in the middle. CDR3 DNA sequence: TGCGCCAGCAGCCAGGGGGCTAATCAGCCCCAGCATTTT. Translated, it gives CASSQGANQPQHF.

The rearrangement links TRBV9 to TRBJ2-1, with no clear D. Germline V CDR1 and CDR2: SGDLS, YYNGEE. V lost 4 bases, J lost 5 bases, and 7 bases lay in between. The CDR3 spans 12 residues. This CDR3 reads CASSPRDNEQFF. CDR3 DNA: TGTGCCAGCAGCCCCCGGGACAATGAGCAGTTCTTC.

The V gene is TRBV15, the J gene TRBJ1-6; 11 bases agree with TRBD1. This CDR3 region has 15 residues. Germline V gives CDR1 LNHNV, CDR2 YYDKDF (reference sequence). V trimming: 5 bases; J trimming: 9 bases; junction bases outside the gene matches: 6. The CDR3 DNA follows: TGTGCCACCAGCCGGGGGGACAGGGGGGTTTCACCCCTCCACTTT. Amino acids: CATSRGDRGVSPLHF.

The chain couples TRBV15 to TRBJ2-5; D gene ambiguous. V was shortened by 1 base and J by 3 bases, with 6 bases between the two germline ends. This CDR3 has 13 residues. The germline V gene encodes CDR1 LNHNV and CDR2 YYDKDF (reference sequence). The chain's CDR3 is CATSRVPEETQYF. The DNA for the CDR3 is TGTGCCACCAGCAGAGTCCCTGAAGAGACCCAGTACTTC.

The gene calls are TRBV6-1 and TRBJ1-1, with a weak D call TRBD1 (5 bases). CDR3 length: 13 amino acids. V was clipped by 4 bases and J by 1 base, with 7 bases between them. Germline V CDR1 and CDR2: MNHNS, SASEGT. CDR3 loop: CASSAGENTEAFF. The CDR3 bases are TGTGCCAGCAGTGCGGGGGAGAACACTGAAGCTTTCTTT.

On this clone itself: In the same sample, other DNA sequences code for this CDR3. The genes are TRBV13 and TRBJ2-3, with unresolved D. V was clipped by 0 bases and J by 6 bases, with 4 bases between them. From germline, CDR1 is PRHDT and CDR2 FYEKMQ (reference sequence). The CDR3 loop spans 12 amino acids. The CDR3 nucleotides are TGTGCCAGCAGCTTAGGGAGGGATACGCAGTATTTT. It yields the protein CASSLGRDTQYF. The entire variable domain, with the rest obtained from reference TRBV13 and TRBJ2-3, is as follows: AAGVIQSPRHLIKEKRETATLKCYPIPRHDTVYWYQQGPGQDPQFLISFYEKMQSDKGSIPDRFSAQQFSDYHSELNMSSLELGDSALYFCASSLGRDTQYFGPGTRLTVL.

The chain couples TRBV7-6 to TRBJ2-7; tentative D call: TRBD1 (6 bases). The V and J ends lost 4 bases and 7 bases respectively, with 14 bases between them. CDR3 length: 13 amino acids. CDR1 SGHVS and CDR2 FNYEAQ come from the germline V gene. In DNA, the CDR3 is TGTGCCAGCAGCTCATCACAGGGTAGGGAGCAGTACTTC. Encoded protein: CASSSSQGREQYF.

The V and J genes are TRBV5-8 and TRBJ1-5; 7 positions agree with TRBD1. Trimming cost V 0 bases and J 0 bases; bases outside gene matches: 6. CDR1 and CDR2 (germline): SGHTS, YDEGEE. This CDR3 contains 17 residues. CDR3 in DNA: TGTGCCAGCAGCTTGGGGCGGGACAGCAATAGCAATCAGCCCCAGCATTTT. It is translated as CASSLGRDSNSNQPQHF.

This chain connects TRBV7-6 to TRBJ2-1, with D tentatively TRBD2 (5 bases). The germline V gene encodes CDR1 SGHVS and CDR2 FNYEAQ. CDR3 length: 12 residues. The V gene lost 5 bases and the J gene lost 6 bases, with 8 bases spanning the gap. The CDR3 nucleotides read TGTGCCAGCAGCCTGGACTTCAATGAGCAGTTCTTC. It translates to CASSLDFNEQFF.

This clone was seen more than once but under ten times. The gene calls are TRBV19 and TRBJ1-2; the match to TRBD1 covers 8 bases. Germline-derived CDR1 and CDR2 are LNHDA and SQIVND (reference sequence). The CDR3 covers 13 residues. Trimming removed 4 bases from V and 8 bases from J; junction bases left unmatched: 6. CDR3 DNA: TGTGCCAGTAGTACAGGGGGCAGATCCGGCTACACCTTC. It codes for CASSTGGRSGYTF.

CDR3 in DNA: TGTGCCAGCAGCCTACTACGGGGGAACACTGAAGCTTTCTTT. This codes for CASSLLRGNTEAFF. The chain has TRBV7-6 and TRBJ1-1; D remains ambiguous. Trimming took 5 bases from V and 1 from J, leaving 11 bases between them. Germline assignment: CDR1 SGHVS and CDR2 FNYEAQ. This CDR3 has 14 residues.

This clone came up once. The rearrangement uses TRBV27 and TRBJ2-7; 8 bases are a match to TRBD1. Germline CDR1 reads MNHEY; CDR2 reads SMNVEV (reference sequence). The ends lost 5 bases at V and 3 bases at J; junction bases unmatched: 6. The CDR3 is 14 residues long. The CDR3 DNA is TGTGCCAGCAGTCTCTCCACAGGGGGCTACGAGCAGTACTTC. Its protein product is CASSLSTGGYEQYF.

The chain employs TRBV6-6 and TRBJ2-1; 11 bases fit TRBD2. V lost 2 bases and J lost 9; bases outside the gene matches: 6. The germline CDR1 and CDR2 sequences are MNHNY and SVGAGI (reference sequence). The length of the CDR3 is 15 residues. CDR3 nucleotide sequence: TGTGCCAGCAGTTACGGTAGCGGGGGGGCCGTTGAGCAGTTCTTC. Translation gives CASSYGSGGAVEQFF.

The chain joins TRBV5-3 to TRBJ1-4; 7 bases fit TRBD1. TRBV5-3 is an ORF; its function is uncertain. The CDR3 sequence is 15 residues long. The junction had 7 bases not matched to a gene; V was cut back by 6 bases and J by 2 bases. CDR3: CARTNRGGTNEKLFF. The DNA of the CDR3 is TGTGCCAGAACCAACAGGGGAGGTACTAATGAAAAACTGTTTTTT.

This chain joins TRBV7-9 and TRBJ1-2; D remains unclear. The ends were cut back, 0 bases at V and 1 base at J, with 6 bases in the middle. Germline V gives CDR1 SEHNR, CDR2 FQNEAQ (reference sequence). The CDR3 extends over 14 amino acids. DNA of the CDR3: TGTGCCAGCAGCTTAGCGGGGAGTAACTATGGCTACACCTTC. It is translated as CASSLAGSNYGYTF.

This chain connects TRBV5-4 to TRBJ2-4; D is unresolved. The CDR3 extends over 13 amino acids. The V gene's germline CDR1 is SGHNT and CDR2 YYREEE (reference sequence). V was trimmed by 1 base and J by 8 bases, leaving 10 bases between them. This CDR3 reads CASSLYGSDIQYF. The CDR3 DNA sequence: TGTGCCAGCAGCTTGTACGGGTCAGACATTCAGTACTTC.

The chain employs TRBV10-3 and TRBJ2-7; 8 nucleotides agree with TRBD1. This CDR3 comprises 14 residues. Unmatched junction bases numbered 4, after V lost 6 bases and J lost 0 bases. Germline-derived CDR1 and CDR2 are ENHRY and SYGVKD. This CDR3 reads CAISGQGGSYEQYF. DNA of the CDR3: TGTGCCATCAGCGGACAGGGTGGCTCCTACGAGCAGTACTTC.

This chain joins TRBV30 and TRBJ2-1, with 12 bases lining up with TRBD2. The V gene end was trimmed by 0 bases and the J gene end by 5 bases; junction bases not matched to a gene: 14. Germline CDR1 and CDR2: GTSNPN and SVGIG (reference sequence). The length of the CDR3 is 19 residues. CDR3 DNA: TGTGCCTGGAGTGTACAAGGGCTAGCGGGGGGGCTTCAACACAATGAGCAGTTCTTC. The encoded protein is CAWSVQGLAGGLQHNEQFF.

This chain uses TRBV30 with TRBJ1-5, with D perhaps TRBD1 (6 bases). Germline V CDR1 and CDR2: GTSNPN, SVGIG (reference sequence). The CDR3 runs to 13 residues. Trimming removed 4 bases at V and 5 bases at J, with 12 bases between. The CDR3 protein is CAWNLEGDQPQHF. DNA of the CDR3: TGTGCCTGGAACCTAGAGGGGGATCAGCCCCAGCATTTT. Combining the CDR3 with reference TRBV30 and TRBJ1-5 gives the whole variable domain SQTIHQWPATLVQPVGSPLSLECTVEGTSNPNLYWYRQAAGRGLQLLFYSVGIGQISSEVPQNLSASRPQDRQFILSSKKLLLSDSGFYLCAWNLEGDQPQHFGDGTRLSIL.

V is TRBV11-2 and J is TRBJ1-6, with 10 nucleotides matching TRBD1. The length of the CDR3 is 15 residues. The germline V gene has CDR1 SGHAT and CDR2 FQNNGV. V lost 4 bases and J lost 7; bases outside the gene matches: 4. The CDR3 nucleotides are TGTGCCAGCAGCTACTGGGACAGGGGAAATTCACCCCTCCACTTT. This translates into CASSYWDRGNSPLHF.

The CDR3, as DNA: TGTGCCAGCACCCCGAGTAGCTCCTATAATTCACCCCTCCACTTT. Amino acids: CASTPSSSYNSPLHF. This chain links TRBV9 with TRBJ1-6, with unresolved D. Trimming removed 6 bases at V and 0 bases at J, with 10 bases between. The germline CDR1 and CDR2 sequences are SGDLS and YYNGEE. This CDR3 is 15 amino acids long.

The genes are TRBV7-2 and TRBJ2-7; no reliable D call. CDR3 size: 13 residues. CDR1 is SGHTA and CDR2 is FQGNSA in the germline V gene. V dropped 3 bases and J dropped 3 bases, with 9 bases sitting between them. CDR3 DNA: TGTGCCAGCAGCTTCCACCCCGGCTACGAGCAGTACTTC. Translated, it gives CASSFHPGYEQYF.

The chain joins TRBV9 to TRBJ2-7, with 9 nucleotides matching TRBD1. Germline CDR1 reads SGDLS; CDR2 reads YYNGEE. After removal of 1 base from V and 5 bases from J, the junction contained 13 bases not matched to a gene. This CDR3 has 17 amino acids. The CDR3 region has the DNA TGTGCCAGCAGCGTAAAGGGGGGGGACAGGGTCTTCCACGAGCAGTACTTC. It encodes CASSVKGGDRVFHEQYF.

V gene TRBV4-1 combines with J gene TRBJ1-1; TRBD1 matches 7 bases. CDR1 and CDR2 (germline): MGHRA, YSYEKL. Trimming cost V 4 bases and J 10 bases; bases outside gene matches: 12. The CDR3 sequence is 14 residues long. CDR3 sequence: CASSPDPGGRRAFF. The CDR3 DNA reads as TGCGCCAGCAGCCCTGATCCAGGGGGGAGACGAGCTTTCTTT.